These 24 T cell receptor beta chains originate from one sample sequenced in a study of T cell responses to AZD1222 COVID-19 vaccine. The table came from immunoSEQ multiplex PCR; TCRdb's copy has only in-frame clones and leaves some out. The data hold roughly 160,000 clones, with around 92% observed a single time. The sequencing here drew on peripheral blood, taken on day 0 of AZD1222 vaccination. The receptors stem from an adult in good health.

V is TRBV24-1 and J is TRBJ1-5; no reliable D call. With 3 bases removed from V and 1 base from J, the gap between germline ends came to 18 bases. Germline V lookup: CDR1 KGHDR, CDR2 SFDVKD. This CDR3 is 18 amino acids long. CDR3 nucleotide sequence: TGTGCCACCAGTGATCCGGCCGCGGGAGCGGTGAGCAATCAGCCCCAGCATTTT. Translation gives CATSDPAAGAVSNQPQHF.

J is TRBJ1-3 and V is TRBV6-5, with a possible D match to TRBD1 (5 bases). CDR3 length: 15 residues. V shed 0 bases and J shed 4 bases, with 10 bases lying between them. Germline V CDR1 and CDR2: MNHEY, SVGAGI. The CDR3 is CASSYSTEGGNTIYF. Written as DNA, the CDR3 is TGTGCCAGCAGTTACTCGACAGAAGGAGGAAACACCATATATTTT.

V and J are TRBV20-1 and TRBJ2-3; TRBD2 aligns across 7 bases. This CDR3 spans 14 amino acids. With 3 bases clipped from V and 1 base from J, the junction kept 4 bases outside the gene matches. CDR1 is DFQATT and CDR2 is SNEGSKA in the germline V gene (reference sequence). This CDR3 reads CSASATSGTDTQYF. CDR3 nucleotide sequence: TGCAGTGCTAGTGCCACTAGCGGCACAGATACGCAGTATTTT.

The chain joins TRBV7-2 to TRBJ1-6; D unclear. The CDR3 has 13 residues. CDR1 is SGHTA, CDR2 FQGNSA, per germline. The V gene lost 5 bases and the J gene lost 7 bases, with 9 bases spanning the gap. CDR3 sequence reads: CASSPGINSPLHF. For the CDR3, the DNA is TGTGCCAGCAGCCCGGGAATCAATTCACCCCTCCACTTT.

This chain uses TRBV29-1 with TRBJ2-3; D is perhaps TRBD1 or TRBD2 (5 bases each). Trimming stripped 3 bases from V and 5 bases from J, with 9 bases between. The CDR3 sequence is 12 residues long. The V gene's germline CDR1 is SQVTM and CDR2 ANQGSEA. DNA for the CDR3: TGCAGCGTTGACTTGGGGGAAGATACGCAGTATTTT. Translating it yields CSVDLGEDTQYF.

This chain uses TRBV3-1 (or the pseudogene TRBV3-2) with TRBJ2-5; D not resolved. The V and J ends lost 1 base and 7 bases respectively, with 10 bases between them. This CDR3 spans 13 amino acids. Germline V gene data show CDR1 as LGHDT and CDR2 as YNNKEL (reference sequence). The CDR3 region has the DNA TGTGCCAGCAGCCAAGGAACCCCTGGGACCCAGTACTTC. Protein product: CASSQGTPGTQYF.

V usage is TRBV18 and J usage is TRBJ1-4; D gene ambiguous. The CDR3 has 16 residues. V lost 3 bases, J lost 0 bases, and 11 bases lay in between. CDR1 and CDR2 (germline): KGHSH, LQKENI. CDR3 loop: CASSPNTPSTNEKLFF. CDR3 coding DNA: TGTGCCAGCTCACCTAATACACCCTCAACTAATGAAAAACTGTTTTTT.

The chain couples TRBV28 to TRBJ1-2, with a possible D match to TRBD1 (6 bases). Trimming removed 2 bases from V and 10 bases from J, with 29 bases in between. The CDR3 length is 18 residues. Per germline, CDR1 MDHEN and CDR2 SYDVKM. CDR3 sequence reads: CASSLRVSPTGERSFYTF. The CDR3 nucleotides are TGTGCCAGCAGTTTAAGAGTTTCCCCGACAGGAGAAAGATCCTTCTACACCTTC.

On this clone: Other DNA sequences of this sample code for an identical CDR3. V is TRBV9 and J is TRBJ2-1; 8 nucleotides agree with TRBD2. Losses at the gene ends were 0 bases for V and 1 base for J; bases not matched to a gene: 3. Germline V gives CDR1 SGDLS, CDR2 YYNGEE. This CDR3 has 16 residues. CDR3 nucleotides: TGTGCCAGCAGCGTAGGCGGGGGGAATTCCTACAATGAGCAGTTCTTC. This codes for CASSVGGGNSYNEQFF.

V usage is TRBV2 and J usage is TRBJ2-2, with D possibly TRBD2 on 5 matching bases. The CDR3 is made up of 14 amino acids. Germline V gene sequence: CDR1 SNHLY, CDR2 FYNNEI. V lost 6 bases, J lost 1 base, and 9 bases lay in between. CDR3 sequence (DNA): TGTGCCAGCAGAGGAGGAGGGAACACCGGGGAGCTGTTTTTT. Translating gives CASRGGGNTGELFF.

This clone was observed a single time. The chain employs TRBV6-2 or TRBV6-3 and TRBJ2-7, with D unclear. Trimming left V 4 bases short and J 0 bases short, with 4 bases between. CDR3 length: 12 amino acids. Per germline, CDR1 MNHEY and CDR2 SVGEGT. The chain's CDR3 is CASSFSSYEQYF. The CDR3 DNA reads TGTGCCAGCAGTTTTAGCTCCTACGAGCAGTACTTC.

This sequence joins TRBV10-3 and TRBJ1-1; 7 bases are a match to TRBD1. CDR1 ENHRY and CDR2 SYGVKD come from the germline V gene. The CDR3 covers 14 residues. V was clipped by 7 bases and J by 4 bases; unmatched bases: 9. The CDR3 sequence: CAITPTGSITEAFF. The DNA for the CDR3 is TGTGCCATCACCCCGACAGGGAGTATCACTGAAGCTTTCTTT.

V usage is TRBV18 and J usage is TRBJ2-7; D is ambiguous. V lost 1 base and J lost 6, with 13 bases in between. CDR3 length: 14 residues. Germline V gene lookup returns CDR1 KGHSH and CDR2 LQKENI. For the CDR3, the DNA is TGTGCCAGCTCACCACTGAAAAGTTTAGGCGAGCAGTACTTC. It yields the protein CASSPLKSLGEQYF.

The chain has TRBV5-4 and TRBJ1-1; no clear D. The length of the CDR3 is 13 residues. CDR1 and CDR2 from the germline V gene are SGHNT and YYREEE (reference sequence). The germline V and J ends were trimmed by 6 bases and 1 base, with 10 bases remaining between them. CDR3 residues: CASKGSGNTEAFF. In DNA, the CDR3 is TGTGCCAGCAAGGGATCAGGGAACACTGAAGCTTTCTTT.

This clone came up once. This chain connects TRBV5-1 to TRBJ2-5, with D possibly being TRBD1 (5 bases). V was clipped by 4 bases and J by 2 bases, with 12 bases between them. The CDR3 spans 14 residues. Germline V gene lookup returns CDR1 SGHRS and CDR2 YFSETQ. The CDR3: CASSPMTVQETQYF. CDR3 sequence (DNA): TGCGCCAGCAGCCCGATGACAGTACAAGAGACCCAGTACTTC.

The rearrangement joins TRBV18 to TRBJ1-2; D gene unclear. Germline CDR1 reads KGHSH; CDR2 reads LQKENI. Between the trimmed V and J ends, which lost 0 bases and 6 bases, there was a span of 2 bases. The CDR3 is 11 amino acids. The CDR3 DNA sequence: TGTGCCAGCTCACCACCGAATGGCTACACCTTC. Translating it yields CASSPPNGYTF.

The chain combines TRBV30 with TRBJ2-7, with 10 nucleotides matching TRBD2. This CDR3 is built from 17 residues. CDR1 and CDR2 (germline): GTSNPN, SVGIG (reference sequence). V shed 3 bases, J shed 3 bases, and the junction held 14 bases outside the gene matches. CDR3: CAWRGGTSGEVDYEQYF. CDR3 nucleotides: TGTGCCTGGAGGGGTGGTACTAGCGGGGAGGTCGACTACGAGCAGTACTTC.

The chain links TRBV10-3 to TRBJ2-7; the D is unclear. The germline CDR1 and CDR2 sequences are ENHRY and SYGVKD. This CDR3 has 12 residues. The ends were cut back, 3 bases at V and 6 bases at J, with 9 bases in the middle. This CDR3 reads CAISDVSSEQYF. The CDR3 DNA is TGTGCCATCAGTGACGTGAGCAGCGAGCAGTACTTC.

Notes on this clone: Other DNA sequences within the sample encode an identical CDR3. The chain recombines TRBV9 with TRBJ2-2, with D possibly TRBD2 on 5 matching bases. The length of the CDR3 is 14 residues. Trimming removed 0 bases at V and 3 bases at J, with 6 bases between. The germline gives CDR1 SGDLS, CDR2 YYNGEE. This CDR3 is CASSVGGDTGELFF. The CDR3 bases are TGTGCCAGCAGCGTAGGGGGAGACACCGGGGAGCTGTTTTTT.

The chain uses TRBV10-3 and TRBJ1-1, with a possible D match to TRBD1 (6 bases). This CDR3 comprises 14 residues. Looked up from germline, CDR1 is ENHRY and CDR2 is SYGVKD. The V end lost 6 bases, the J end lost 6 bases, and 17 bases lay between the germline ends. The CDR3 bases are TGTGCCATCAGCCCGGGACACCATAATGCTGAAGCTTTCTTT. Its protein product is CAISPGHHNAEAFF.

CDR3 sequence (DNA): TGTGCCAGCAGCCAAGAGGGGGAGAAACATATTTCACCCCTCCACTTT. It codes for CASSQEGEKHISPLHF. The V call is TRBV4-2, the J call TRBJ1-6; tentative D call: TRBD1 (5 bases). The CDR3 is 16 residues long. The germline V and J ends were trimmed by 0 bases and 9 bases, with 15 bases remaining between them. Germline V gene data show CDR1 as LGHNA and CDR2 as YNFKEQ.

V usage is TRBV13 and J usage is TRBJ2-3, with D possibly TRBD1 on 7 matching bases. V was cut by 5 bases and J by 7 bases, with 28 bases left in between. Germline V gene lookup returns CDR1 PRHDT and CDR2 FYEKMQ (reference sequence). This CDR3 contains 18 residues. The CDR3 sequence: CASSPQPAGGGGANTQYF. Here the CDR3 DNA reads TGTGCCAGCAGCCCCCAACCCGCGGGTGGAGGGGGCGCAAATACGCAGTATTTT.

The rearrangement links TRBV5-5 to TRBJ2-7, with TRBD2 matching 7 bases. V shed 4 bases, J shed 3 bases, and the junction held 4 bases outside the gene matches. Germline V lookup: CDR1 SGHKS, CDR2 YYEKEE (reference sequence). The CDR3 is made up of 13 amino acids. CDR3 coding DNA: TGTGCCAGCAGCGCGTCTAGCGGCTACGAGCAGTACTTC. Protein: CASSASSGYEQYF.

The DNA for the CDR3 is TGCAGCGCCCTGGGACACCGAGCCTACAATGAGCAGTTCTTC. Protein sequence: CSALGHRAYNEQFF. The rearrangement joins TRBV29-1 to TRBJ2-1; D perhaps matches TRBD1 (6 bases). In germline, CDR1 is SQVTM, CDR2 ANQGSEA. This CDR3 has 14 amino acids. V lost 7 bases and J 2 bases, leaving 15 bases between the germline ends.